This entry lists 5 T cell receptor beta chains sequenced from one sample in a study of blood T cell repertoires in COVID-19. TCRdb keeps only in-frame clones here, not all; method: immunoSEQ multiplex PCR. The sample holds roughly 160,000 clones, 80% to 90% seen once. The specimen was peripheral blood. Receptors originate from a man aged 40-49 years with acute or convalescent COVID-19.

The CDR3 sequence: CASSIREGTDTQYF. CDR3 bases: TGTGCCAGTAGTATAAGGGAGGGGACAGATACGCAGTATTTT. V gene TRBV19 combines with J gene TRBJ2-3, with TRBD2 matching over 7 bases. Germline V gene data show CDR1 as LNHDA and CDR2 as SQIVND (reference sequence). V lost 2 bases, J lost 3 bases, and 2 bases stayed unmatched. The CDR3 loop spans 14 amino acids. Full variable domain (remainder filled in from reference TRBV19 and TRBJ2-3): DGGITQSPKYLFRKEGQNVTLSCEQNLNHDAMYWYRQDPGQGLRLIYYSQIVNDFQKGDIAEGYSVSREKKESFPLTVTSAQKNPTAFYLCASSIREGTDTQYFGPGTRLTVL.

The chain has TRBV28 and TRBJ1-1; D is unclear. CDR1 is MDHEN and CDR2 is SYDVKM in the germline V gene. V was pared by 5 bases and J by 0 bases, with 10 bases between. The CDR3 extends over 14 amino acids. CDR3 region: CASSPPTMNTEAFF. Written as DNA, the CDR3 is TGTGCCAGCAGTCCTCCGACAATGAACACTGAAGCTTTCTTT.

This clone came up a few times. This sequence joins TRBV6-1 and TRBJ2-3; 9 bases are shared with TRBD2. The CDR3 has 15 residues. The V gene's germline CDR1 is MNHNS and CDR2 SASEGT. J was trimmed by 4 bases and V by 2 bases; bases with no gene match: 4. The CDR3 spells CASSESAGGPDTQYF. The CDR3 nucleotides read TGTGCCAGCAGTGAATCGGCGGGGGGGCCAGATACGCAGTATTTT.

The rearrangement joins TRBV29-1 to TRBJ1-1; 10 nucleotides agree with TRBD1. The CDR3 spans 14 residues. With V trimmed by 7 bases and J by 0 bases, 5 bases remained unmatched. Germline lookup yields CDR1 SQVTM and CDR2 ANQGSEA. The CDR3 region is CSGLGQGLNTEAFF. The CDR3 DNA reads as TGCAGCGGCTTGGGACAGGGGCTGAACACTGAAGCTTTCTTT.

This clone was observed once. This chain connects TRBV14 to TRBJ1-2; tentatively, D is TRBD1 (6 bases). V gave up 3 bases and J gave up 8 bases, with 19 bases separating them. This CDR3 region has 15 residues. The germline gives CDR1 SGHDN, CDR2 FVKESK. The CDR3 sequence is CASSHPDRISKGYTF. DNA of the CDR3: TGTGCCAGCAGCCACCCCGACAGGATCTCTAAAGGCTACACCTTC.